The entry below describes one T cell receptor (beta chain). Its specific antigen is unknown. The record has no base qualities; no much larger clone is one base away. This sample was included in a study of blood T cell repertoires in COVID-19 (dated by TCRdb to 2020 to 2021). In terms of the full investigation: Collaborator samples came from the United States, Italy and Spain and covered acute and convalescent phases of COVID-19. The material from the prospective study consisted of cDNA or gDNA derived from T cells, B-cell-depleted T cells, or PBMCs. Subjects who had been exposed to COVID-19, were actively infected with it, or had recovered from it provided the deeply sampled blood TCRbeta repertoires that made up the dataset. The repertoires were made available in a free public database intended to serve as a resource for research on the immune response to SARS-CoV-2. Samples came from the ongoing ImmuneRACE study (first 160 participants) plus 1,254 subjects from 6 global collaborators. Nearly every sample came with metadata listing a de-identified subject ID, COVID-19 status, age in years and sex. Where HLA class I and class II types were available, the types were taken from metadata supplied by the sample provider, not from assay-based typing. The paper's findings and limits, for the study overall: Clinical and demographic metadata were provided uncurated, with the amount varying by source and participant.

Samples from volunteer blood donors who had recovered from COVID-19 were contributed by a second Seattle source. Each collaborating institution followed its own protocols to collect whole blood in K2EDTA tubes. For TCRbeta analysis, collaborators shipped samples as frozen whole blood, isolated PBMCs, or DNA extracted from either of those sample types. CDR1 and CDR2 are read off the germline V gene as MGHRA and YSYEKL. The CDR3 holds 13 amino acids from the cysteine to the phenylalanine. Only the CDR3 region is kept as DNA, spanning 39 bases read in frame from base 1. The junction carries 11 bases between V and J, which are trimmed by 4 bases and 4 bases respectively. TCRbeta CDR3 regions were amplified from genomic DNA by means of the immunoSEQ Assay, a bias-controlled multiplex PCR. Turning to the authors' computational methods: The number of nucleated cells in each sample was estimated by amplification of reference gene primers within the assay. To quantify the absolute abundance of each unique TCRbeta CDR3 rearrangement, sequence reads were collapsed and filtered. For each sample, productive Simpson clonality was calculated as the square root of Simpson's diversity index over productive rearrangements. In its TCRdb copy, this immuneACCESS table keeps in-frame sequences only and misses some clones. Where compared with another copy, unresolved V genes explain less than half of these, and the others have no known cause. Clonal size and the V and J genes are those of that table, whereas D and trimming came from the DNA. For this sample there are about 330,000 clones; around 92% appear just once. Clones ranked in the top ten supply about 6% of the sample.

The sequence links TRBV4-1 to TRBJ2-7; the D gene is not confidently resolved. The receptor's source is a man in his late teens or twenties who had recovered from COVID-19. Input material: peripheral blood. In nucleotides, the sequence is TGCGCCAGCAGCCCAAAAGTCGGGTACGAGCAGTACTTC. Its product reads: CASSPKVGYEQYF.